Reported below is one TCR beta chain. What it binds is not known. Researchers used 5'RACE with constant-segment primers to make TCR alpha and TCR beta cDNA libraries that carry sample barcodes and UMIs. TCRdb itself ran the 5' RACE reads through MiXCR, one entry per CDR3 protein. This table has about 82,000 distinct CDR3 sequences, around 16% appearing once. The data belong to a study of T-cell memory formation after mild COVID-19. Study context: TCR clusters were mostly confined to one donor each.

With 3 bases clipped from V and 6 bases from J, the junction kept 8 bases outside the gene matches. Germline CDR1 MGHRA, CDR2 YSYEKL. This CDR3 comprises 15 residues. Findings and caveats of the study: A balance of CD4 and CD8 characterized clones contracting day 15 to 85, whereas later expanders leaned CD4+. Among clones peaking at day 37 in the second wave, SARS-CoV-2 specificity remained unconfirmed.

The sequence was obtained from a man between 18 and 35 years old who had mild COVID-19 (a few samples of this study predate the infection). Cell type and time point are not known. The chain combines TRBV4-1 with TRBJ1-1, with 9 bases lining up with TRBD1. The sequenced sample consisted of PBMCs or a T cell subset sorted from them (not recorded which). The CDR3 nucleotides read TGCGCCAGCAGCCACCCGGGACAGGGTTTGTCTGAAGCTTTCTTT. Residues: CASSHPGQGLSEAFF.